One sample yielded the 27 T cell receptor beta chains listed below, sequenced in a study of beta chain features in type 1 diabetes. As every portion of the isolated RNA was reverse transcribed, the sequencing read expressed TCRB transcripts. Sequencing was performed with immunoSEQ multiplex PCR; in TCRdb, only in-frame clones are kept and a portion is missing. The sample holds 200,000 to 250,000 clones, 13% to 15% seen once. The sample consisted of naive CD4+ T cells from blood. These receptors were collected from a middle-aged woman in good health.

This clone has more than one count but fewer than ten. CDR3 bases: TGTGCCAGCAGCCAAGCACCGGGACAGGCAAACTATGGCTACACCTTC. It is translated as CASSQAPGQANYGYTF. The chain recombines TRBV14 with TRBJ1-2, with 8 bases matching TRBD1. In germline, CDR1 is SGHDN, CDR2 FVKESK. The V segment lost 1 base and the J segment 2 bases; nucleotides outside the gene matches: 6. This CDR3 contains 16 residues.

This sequence joins TRBV5-1 and TRBJ1-1; TRBD1 aligns across 8 bases. Germline values: CDR1 SGHRS, CDR2 YFSETQ. CDR3 length: 14 residues. J was trimmed by 0 bases and V by 5 bases; bases with no gene match: 3. The CDR3 DNA reads TGCGCCAGCAGGCCAGGGGGCTTGAACACTGAAGCTTTCTTT. This gives the protein CASRPGGLNTEAFF. The full variable domain, rest sourced from reference TRBV5-1 and TRBJ1-1, is KAGVTQTPRYLIKTRGQQVTLSCSPISGHRSVSWYQQTPGQGLQFLFEYFSETQRNKGNFPGRFSGRQFSNSRSEMNVSTLELGDSALYLCASRPGGLNTEAFFGQGTRLTVV.

This clone was picked up a small number of times. V and J are TRBV7-8 and TRBJ2-5; D not certain. This CDR3 region has 14 residues. CDR1 and CDR2 (germline): SGHVS, FQNEAQ. V lost 0 bases and J lost 4, with 9 bases in between. Here the CDR3 reads CASSLAPRRETQYF. Here the CDR3 DNA reads TGTGCCAGCAGCTTAGCGCCTAGGCGAGAGACCCAGTACTTC. Full variable domain (missing parts from reference TRBV7-8 and TRBJ2-5): GAGVSQSPRYKVAKRGQDVALRCDPISGHVSLFWYQQALGQGPEFLTYFQNEAQLDKSGLPSDRFFAERPEGSVSTLKIQRTQQEDSAVYLCASSLAPRRETQYFGPGTRLLVL.

J is TRBJ2-5 and V is TRBV7-2; 9 bases map to TRBD2. The V gene's germline CDR1 is SGHTA and CDR2 FQGNSA. V shed 1 base, J shed 5 bases, and the junction held 8 bases outside the gene matches. The CDR3 contains 16 residues. For the CDR3, the DNA is TGTGCCAGCAGCTTAGACCTGGGGCTAGCGGGGGAGACCCAGTACTTC. This sequence encodes CASSLDLGLAGETQYF.

This clone has more than one count but fewer than ten. V and J are TRBV27 and TRBJ1-2, with no clear D. V lost 5 bases to trimming and J lost 8 bases, with 15 bases between them. The CDR3 runs to 13 residues. CDR1 and CDR2 (germline): MNHEY, SMNVEV (reference sequence). The CDR3 spells CASSPLSGFGYTF. CDR3 coding DNA: TGTGCCAGCAGTCCCTTATCGGGGTTCGGCTACACCTTC.

This chain links TRBV7-2 with TRBJ1-1; D is possibly TRBD1 (6 bases). The CDR3 contains 14 residues. Between the trimmed V and J ends, which lost 3 bases and 1 base, there was a span of 9 bases. Germline V CDR1 and CDR2: SGHTA, FQGNSA. CDR3 sequence (DNA): TGTGCCAGCAGCTTGGGACAACCGAACACTGAAGCTTTCTTT. Protein sequence: CASSLGQPNTEAFF.

This sequence joins TRBV6-5 and TRBJ1-4; possibly TRBD1 for D (6 bases). V was trimmed by 2 bases and J by 10 bases, leaving 17 bases between them. This CDR3 is 15 amino acids long. Germline loops: CDR1 MNHEY, CDR2 SVGAGI. The CDR3 DNA sequence: TGTGCCAGCAGTTACGACCCGAGGACAGTTGGAAAACTGTTTTTT. As protein: CASSYDPRTVGKLFF.

This rearrangement joins TRBV10-2 to TRBJ2-7; no clear D. The CDR3 totals 13 residues. Germline CDR1 and CDR2: WSHSY and SAAADI. Trimming removed 6 bases from V and 2 bases from J, with 11 bases in between. CDR3 bases: TGCGCCAGCAGGCAATACACACCCTACGAGCAGTACTTC. Its translation is CASRQYTPYEQYF.

This clone appeared a few times. The DNA for the CDR3 is TGTGCCAGCAGCCTCCGGGTAATACGACAGGACACCTACGAGCAGTACTTC. Translation gives CASSLRVIRQDTYEQYF. V usage is TRBV7-9 and J usage is TRBJ2-7, with D tentatively TRBD1 (6 bases). The CDR3 is made up of 17 amino acids. Germline CDR1 reads SEHNR; CDR2 reads FQNEAQ (reference sequence). V lost 5 bases to trimming and J lost 2 bases, with 22 bases between them.

V gene TRBV5-4 combines with J gene TRBJ2-7; 10 nucleotides match TRBD1. The CDR3 runs 17 residues. Germline loops: CDR1 SGHNT, CDR2 YYREEE (reference sequence). Trimming took 4 bases from V and 1 from J; bases not matched to a gene: 11. This chain's CDR3 is CASSQGQGISISYEQYF. CDR3 DNA: TGTGCCAGCAGCCAGGGACAGGGGATTTCGATTTCCTACGAGCAGTACTTC. Drawing the rest from reference TRBV5-4 and TRBJ2-7, the complete variable domain is ETGVTQSPTHLIKTRGQQVTLRCSSQSGHNTVSWYQQALGQGPQFIFQYYREEENGRGNFPPRFSGLQFPNYSSELNVNALELDDSALYLCASSQGQGISISYEQYFGPGTRLTVT.

This clone was seen a few times. The rearrangement joins TRBV7-2 to TRBJ1-1; a possible D gene is TRBD1 (5 bases). V was clipped by 7 bases and J by 4 bases, with 10 bases between them. CDR1 is SGHTA, CDR2 FQGNSA, per germline. The CDR3 is 12 residues long. Here the CDR3 reads CASKGRGTEAFF. DNA of the CDR3: TGTGCCAGCAAGGGGAGGGGCACTGAAGCTTTCTTT.

V gene TRBV19 combines with J gene TRBJ2-2; 10 bases are a match to TRBD1. Trimming cost V 6 bases and J 5 bases; bases outside gene matches: 6. CDR1 is LNHDA, CDR2 SQIVND, per germline (reference sequence). There are 15 residues in the CDR3. The CDR3 sequence is CASSRPGQGTGELFF. CDR3 DNA: TGTGCCAGTAGCAGACCGGGACAGGGGACCGGGGAGCTGTTTTTT.

This clone has just a few counts. This chain uses TRBV5-1 with TRBJ2-7, with TRBD2 as a possible D gene (6 bases). This CDR3 is 14 amino acids long. V lost 4 bases and J lost 0, with 11 bases in between. The germline gives CDR1 SGHRS, CDR2 YFSETQ. CDR3: CASSRDSNSYEQYF. CDR3 sequence (DNA): TGCGCCAGCAGCCGGGACTCAAACTCCTACGAGCAGTACTTC.

The CDR3 sequence is CSVGQGRSHEQYF. Here the CDR3 DNA reads TGCAGCGTTGGACAGGGGAGGTCCCACGAGCAGTACTTC. The chain is built from TRBV29-1 and TRBJ2-7; 8 nucleotides match TRBD1. The V gene end was trimmed by 4 bases and the J gene end by 5 bases; junction bases not matched to a gene: 7. The germline gives CDR1 SQVTM, CDR2 ANQGSEA. The CDR3 runs to 13 residues.

This clone was recorded many times. The CDR3 nucleotides are TGTGCCAGTAACAGGGTGAACACTGAAGCTTTCTTT. Protein sequence: CASNRVNTEAFF. The chain is built from TRBV19 and TRBJ1-1, with TRBD1 as a possible D gene (6 bases). CDR3 length: 12 residues. V shed 7 bases and J shed 0 bases, with 6 bases lying between them. From germline, CDR1 is LNHDA and CDR2 SQIVND (reference sequence).

This clone turned up a few times. The chain joins TRBV6-6 to TRBJ1-1; possibly TRBD1 for D (6 bases). V lost 0 bases and J lost 0, with 8 bases in between. The CDR3 extends over 15 amino acids. The germline V gene has CDR1 MNHNY and CDR2 SVGAGI (reference sequence). The DNA of the CDR3 is TGTGCCAGCAGTTACTCGGGACAACTGAACACTGAAGCTTTCTTT. It specifies CASSYSGQLNTEAFF.

J is TRBJ2-3 and V is TRBV5-1; tentative D call: TRBD1 (6 bases). The CDR3 spans 14 residues. CDR1 is SGHRS, CDR2 YFSETQ, per germline. Trimming left V 2 bases short and J 2 bases short, with 9 bases between. CDR3: CASSFGQLTDTQYF. The DNA of the CDR3 is TGCGCCAGCAGCTTTGGACAGCTCACAGATACGCAGTATTTT.

The gene calls are TRBV19 and TRBJ2-5; 7 nucleotides agree with TRBD1. V was clipped by 10 bases and J by 5 bases; unmatched bases: 22. The CDR3 runs 17 residues. Germline values: CDR1 LNHDA, CDR2 SQIVND (reference sequence). CDR3 sequence (DNA): TGTGCCACCCGTGCCCAGACAGGGCCCTCATCCAGGGAGACCCAGTACTTC. Translated: CATRAQTGPSSRETQYF. Full variable domain (remainder filled in from reference TRBV19 and TRBJ2-5): DGGITQSPKYLFRKEGQNVTLSCEQNLNHDAMYWYRQDPGQGLRLIYYSQIVNDFQKGDIAEGYSVSREKKESFPLTVTSAQKNPTAFYLCATRAQTGPSSRETQYFGPGTRLLVL.

This rearrangement joins TRBV18 to TRBJ1-1, with D possibly TRBD1 on 5 matching bases. V lost 3 bases to trimming and J lost 6 bases, with 11 bases between them. Germline V lookup: CDR1 KGHSH, CDR2 LQKENI. The CDR3 loop spans 13 amino acids. CDR3 nucleotide sequence: TGTGCCAGCTCACCGGACCCGGGGGCTGAAGCTTTCTTT. Translated: CASSPDPGAEAFF.

This clone came up a few times. CDR3 in DNA: TGTGCCAGCAGCTTTCTTTACACTGAAGCTTTCTTT. Protein sequence: CASSFLYTEAFF. The gene calls are TRBV7-9 and TRBJ1-1; the D is unclear. The V and J ends lost 3 bases and 3 bases respectively, with 5 bases between them. Germline-derived CDR1 and CDR2 are SEHNR and FQNEAQ (reference sequence). The CDR3 is made up of 12 amino acids.

The chain recombines TRBV7-9 with TRBJ1-1, with 9 positions matching TRBD1. Germline V gene sequence: CDR1 SEHNR, CDR2 FQNEAQ (reference sequence). J gave up 5 bases and V 5 bases, and 12 bases lay outside the gene matches. The CDR3 runs 16 residues. CDR3 region: CASSPKGTGNSTEAFF. CDR3 sequence (DNA): TGTGCCAGCAGCCCGAAGGGGACAGGGAATAGTACTGAAGCTTTCTTT. Using reference TRBV7-9 and TRBJ1-1 for the parts outside the CDR3, the full variable domain is DTGVSQNPRHKITKRGQNVTFRCDPISEHNRLYWYRQTLGQGPEFLTYFQNEAQLEKSRLLSDRFSAERPKGSFSTLEIQRTEQGDSAMYLCASSPKGTGNSTEAFFGQGTRLTVV.

V usage is TRBV25-1 and J usage is TRBJ2-1; 8 bases agree with TRBD2. In germline, CDR1 is MGHDK, CDR2 SYGVNS. CDR3 length: 16 amino acids. Trimming removed 3 bases from V and 3 bases from J; junction bases left unmatched: 7. The CDR3 DNA sequence: TGTGCCAGCAGTGACGAGGCGGGGGGAATCTACAATGAGCAGTTCTTC. The encoded protein is CASSDEAGGIYNEQFF.

This clone was seen only a few times. The J gene is TRBJ1-2, the V gene TRBV2, with unresolved D. The CDR3 spans 13 residues. Germline-derived CDR1 and CDR2 are SNHLY and FYNNEI. The V end was cut by 7 bases, the J end by 0 bases, with 9 bases between. The DNA of the CDR3 is TGTGCCAGCAAGGAGTTAGCTAACTATGGCTACACCTTC. Translated, it gives CASKELANYGYTF.

Only a few counts were recorded for this clone. The rearrangement joins TRBV6-6 to TRBJ1-2, with 9 bases lining up with TRBD1. The V gene end was trimmed by 2 bases and the J gene end by 7 bases; junction bases not matched to a gene: 2. Germline-derived CDR1 and CDR2 are MNHNY and SVGAGI (reference sequence). The CDR3 is 13 amino acids. The CDR3 here is CASSYGQGFGYTF. CDR3 coding DNA: TGTGCCAGCAGTTACGGACAGGGGTTTGGCTACACCTTC.

This clone was observed a few times. The chain couples TRBV5-1 to TRBJ2-7; TRBD2 matches at 9 bases. The CDR3 extends over 16 amino acids. Germline assignment: CDR1 SGHRS and CDR2 YFSETQ. J was trimmed by 7 bases and V by 0 bases; bases with no gene match: 11. The CDR3 loop reads CASSLAGSSGAQEQYF. CDR3 DNA sequence: TGCGCCAGCAGCTTGGCGGGGTCTAGCGGGGCTCAAGAGCAGTACTTC. The whole variable domain, remainder taken from reference TRBV5-1 and TRBJ2-7, is KAGVTQTPRYLIKTRGQQVTLSCSPISGHRSVSWYQQTPGQGLQFLFEYFSETQRNKGNFPGRFSGRQFSNSRSEMNVSTLELGDSALYLCASSLAGSSGAQEQYFGPGTRLTVT.

The chain joins TRBV4-1 to TRBJ2-5; D call uncertain. CDR1 and CDR2 (germline): MGHRA, YSYEKL. This CDR3 has 19 residues. Trimming removed 4 bases at V and 1 base at J, with 25 bases between. CDR3 nucleotide sequence: TGCGCCAGCAGCCCACGAATCACAAGTCCGACTTTGGGCCAAGAGACCCAGTACTTC. This sequence encodes CASSPRITSPTLGQETQYF.

In this sample, this clone turned up a few times. The sample carries other DNA sequences with the same CDR3. The chain uses TRBV18 and TRBJ2-7, with 8 bases that match TRBD2. The CDR3 loop spans 14 amino acids. The germline gives CDR1 KGHSH, CDR2 LQKENI. Trimming cost V 0 bases and J 2 bases; bases outside gene matches: 0. The CDR3 nucleotides are TGTGCCAGCTCACCACCGGGACTAGCCTACGAGCAGTACTTC. The encoded protein is CASSPPGLAYEQYF. The full variable domain, with the rest looked up from reference TRBV18 and TRBJ2-7, is NAGVMQNPRHLVRRRGQEARLRCSPMKGHSHVYWYRQLPEEGLKFMVYLQKENIIDESGMPKERFSAEFPKEGPSILRIQQVVRGDSAAYFCASSPPGLAYEQYFGPGTRLTVT.